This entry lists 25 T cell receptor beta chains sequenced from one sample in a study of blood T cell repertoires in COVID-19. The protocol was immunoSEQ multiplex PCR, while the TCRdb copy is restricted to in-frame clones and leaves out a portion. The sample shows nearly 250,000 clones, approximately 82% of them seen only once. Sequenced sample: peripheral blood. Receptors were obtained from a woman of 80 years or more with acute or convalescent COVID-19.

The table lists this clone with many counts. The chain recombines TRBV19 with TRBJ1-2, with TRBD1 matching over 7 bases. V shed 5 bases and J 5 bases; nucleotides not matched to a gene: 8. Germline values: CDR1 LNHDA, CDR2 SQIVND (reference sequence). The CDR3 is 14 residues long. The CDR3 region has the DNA TGTGCCAGTAGTGTAAACAGGGGTTTATATGGCTACACCTTC. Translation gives CASSVNRGLYGYTF.

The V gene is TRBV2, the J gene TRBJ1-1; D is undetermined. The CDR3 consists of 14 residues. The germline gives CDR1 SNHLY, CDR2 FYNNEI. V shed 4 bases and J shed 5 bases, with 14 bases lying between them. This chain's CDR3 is CASSGQVSLTEAFF. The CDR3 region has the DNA TGTGCCAGCAGTGGCCAGGTATCGCTGACTGAAGCTTTCTTT.

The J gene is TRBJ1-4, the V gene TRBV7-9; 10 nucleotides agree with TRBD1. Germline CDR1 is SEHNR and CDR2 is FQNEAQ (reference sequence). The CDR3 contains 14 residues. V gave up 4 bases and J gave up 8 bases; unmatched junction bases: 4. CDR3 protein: CASSYGQGGEKLFF. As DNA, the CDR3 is TGTGCCAGCAGCTACGGACAGGGGGGAGAAAAACTGTTTTTT. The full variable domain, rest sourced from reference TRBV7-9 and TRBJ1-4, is DTGVSQNPRHKITKRGQNVTFRCDPISEHNRLYWYRQTLGQGPEFLTYFQNEAQLEKSRLLSDRFSAERPKGSFSTLEIQRTEQGDSAMYLCASSYGQGGEKLFFGSGTQLSVL.

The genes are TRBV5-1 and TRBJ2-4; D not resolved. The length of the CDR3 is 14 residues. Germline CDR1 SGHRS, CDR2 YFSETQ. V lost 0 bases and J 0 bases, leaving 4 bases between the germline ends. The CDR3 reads CASSLDLAKNIQYF. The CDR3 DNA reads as TGCGCCAGCAGCTTGGATCTAGCCAAAAACATTCAGTACTTC.

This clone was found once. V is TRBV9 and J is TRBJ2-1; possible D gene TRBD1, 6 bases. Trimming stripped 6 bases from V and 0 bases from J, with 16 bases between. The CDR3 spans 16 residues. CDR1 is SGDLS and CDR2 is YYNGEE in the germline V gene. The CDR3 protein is CASTSILGASYNEQFF. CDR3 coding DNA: TGTGCCAGCACTTCAATCTTGGGGGCCTCCTACAATGAGCAGTTCTTC.

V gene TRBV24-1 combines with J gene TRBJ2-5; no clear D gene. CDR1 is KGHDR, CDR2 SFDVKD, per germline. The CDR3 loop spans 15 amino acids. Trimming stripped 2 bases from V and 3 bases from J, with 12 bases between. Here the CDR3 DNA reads TGTGCCACCAGTGATTCTGCTAAACCCAAAGAGACCCAGTACTTC. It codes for CATSDSAKPKETQYF.

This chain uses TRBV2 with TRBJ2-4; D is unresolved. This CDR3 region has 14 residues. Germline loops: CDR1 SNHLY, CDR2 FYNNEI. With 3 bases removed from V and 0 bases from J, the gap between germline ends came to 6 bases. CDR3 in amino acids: CASSEQLAKNIQYF. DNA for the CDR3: TGTGCCAGCAGTGAGCAGTTAGCCAAAAACATTCAGTACTTC.

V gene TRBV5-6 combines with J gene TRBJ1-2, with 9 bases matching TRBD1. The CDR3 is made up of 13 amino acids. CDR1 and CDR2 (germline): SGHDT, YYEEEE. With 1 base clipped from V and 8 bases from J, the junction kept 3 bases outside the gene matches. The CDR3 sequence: CASSLTGGEGYTF. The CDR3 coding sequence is TGTGCCAGCAGCTTGACAGGGGGCGAGGGCTACACCTTC.

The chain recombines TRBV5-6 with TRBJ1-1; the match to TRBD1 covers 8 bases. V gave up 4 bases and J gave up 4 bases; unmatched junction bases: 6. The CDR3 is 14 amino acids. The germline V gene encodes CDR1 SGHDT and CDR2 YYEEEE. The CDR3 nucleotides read TGTGCCAGCAGCGGCAGGGGGCGCGGCACTGAAGCTTTCTTT. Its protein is CASSGRGRGTEAFF. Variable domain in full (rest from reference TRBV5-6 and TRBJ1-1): DAGVTQSPTHLIKTRGQQVTLRCSPKSGHDTVSWYQQALGQGPQFIFQYYEEEERQRGNFPDRFSGHQFPNYSSELNVNALLLGDSALYLCASSGRGRGTEAFFGQGTRLTVV.

CDR3 sequence reads: CASSPPARDSTFSGANVLTF. In nucleotides, the CDR3 is TGTGCCAGCTCACCACCAGCCCGGGACAGCACTTTCTCTGGGGCCAACGTCCTGACTTTC. The V gene is TRBV18, the J gene TRBJ2-6; 7 bases match TRBD1. Germline-derived CDR1 and CDR2 are KGHSH and LQKENI. This CDR3 spans 20 amino acids. The V segment lost 0 bases and the J segment 0 bases; nucleotides outside the gene matches: 11.

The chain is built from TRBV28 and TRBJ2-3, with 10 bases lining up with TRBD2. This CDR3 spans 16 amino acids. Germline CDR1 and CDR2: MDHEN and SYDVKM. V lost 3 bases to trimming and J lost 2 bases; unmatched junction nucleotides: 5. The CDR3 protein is CASSFAGTSDTDTQYF. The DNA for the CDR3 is TGTGCCAGCAGTTTCGCGGGGACTAGCGACACAGATACGCAGTATTTT.

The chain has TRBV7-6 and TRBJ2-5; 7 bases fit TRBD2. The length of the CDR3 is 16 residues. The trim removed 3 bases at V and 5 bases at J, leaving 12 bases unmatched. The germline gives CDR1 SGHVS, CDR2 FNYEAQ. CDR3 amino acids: CASSLISGKFGETQYF. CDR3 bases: TGTGCCAGCAGCTTGATCAGCGGGAAGTTCGGGGAGACCCAGTACTTC. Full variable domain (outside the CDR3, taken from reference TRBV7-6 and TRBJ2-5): GAGVSQSPRYKVTKRGQDVALRCDPISGHVSLYWYRQALGQGPEFLTYFNYEAQQDKSGLPNDRFSAERPEGSISTLTIQRTEQRDSAMYRCASSLISGKFGETQYFGPGTRLLVL.

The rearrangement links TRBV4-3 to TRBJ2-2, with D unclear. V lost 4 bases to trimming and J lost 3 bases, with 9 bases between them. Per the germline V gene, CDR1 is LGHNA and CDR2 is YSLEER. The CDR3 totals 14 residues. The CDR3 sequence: CASSRDTYTGELFF. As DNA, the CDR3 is TGCGCCAGCAGCCGCGACACTTACACCGGGGAGCTGTTTTTT.

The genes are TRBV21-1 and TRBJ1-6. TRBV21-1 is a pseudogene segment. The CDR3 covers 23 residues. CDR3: CASSIWVGIIITLVSSYNSPLHF. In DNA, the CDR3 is TGTGCCAGCAGCATTTGGGTCGGGATTATAATAACCCTGGTCAGCTCCTATAATTCACCCCTCCACTTT.

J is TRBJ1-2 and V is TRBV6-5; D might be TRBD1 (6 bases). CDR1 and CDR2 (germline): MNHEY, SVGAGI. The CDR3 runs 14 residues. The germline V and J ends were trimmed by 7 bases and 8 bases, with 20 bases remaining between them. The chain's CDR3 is CASKTPGALGGYTF. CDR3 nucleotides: TGTGCCAGCAAAACCCCAGGGGCCTTAGGGGGCTACACCTTC.

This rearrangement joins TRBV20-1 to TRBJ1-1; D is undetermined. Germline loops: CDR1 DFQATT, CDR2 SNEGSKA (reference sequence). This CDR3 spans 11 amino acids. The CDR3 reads CSTKGRTEAFF. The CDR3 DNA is TGCAGCACAAAAGGGAGGACTGAAGCTTTCTTT.

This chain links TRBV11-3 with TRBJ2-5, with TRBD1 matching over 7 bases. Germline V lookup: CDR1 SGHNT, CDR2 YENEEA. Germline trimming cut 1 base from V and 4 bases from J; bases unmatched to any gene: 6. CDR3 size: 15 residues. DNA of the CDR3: TGTGCCAGCAGCTTAGGACAGGGTAATCGAGAGACCCAGTACTTC. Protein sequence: CASSLGQGNRETQYF.

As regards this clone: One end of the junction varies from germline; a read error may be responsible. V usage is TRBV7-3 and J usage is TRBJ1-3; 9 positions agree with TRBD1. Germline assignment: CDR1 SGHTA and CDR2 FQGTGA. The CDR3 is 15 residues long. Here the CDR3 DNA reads TGTGCCAGCAGCGTAACAGGGGGCGGTGGAAACACCATATATTTT. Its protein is CASSVTGGGGNTIYF.

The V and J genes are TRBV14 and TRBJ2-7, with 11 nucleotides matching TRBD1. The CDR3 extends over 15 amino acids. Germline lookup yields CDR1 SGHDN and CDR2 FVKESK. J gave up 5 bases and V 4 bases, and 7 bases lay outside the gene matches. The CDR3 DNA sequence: TGTGCCAGCAGCCCCAGGACAGGGGGCGCCGACGAGCAGTACTTC. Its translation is CASSPRTGGADEQYF.

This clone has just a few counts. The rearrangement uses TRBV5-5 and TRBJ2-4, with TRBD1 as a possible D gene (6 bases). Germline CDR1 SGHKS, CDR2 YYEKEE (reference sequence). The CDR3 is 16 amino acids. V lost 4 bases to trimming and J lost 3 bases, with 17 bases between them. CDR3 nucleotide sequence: TGTGCCAGCAGCCCGTGGGGGCTCTCCGGCAAAAACATTCAGTACTTC. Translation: CASSPWGLSGKNIQYF.

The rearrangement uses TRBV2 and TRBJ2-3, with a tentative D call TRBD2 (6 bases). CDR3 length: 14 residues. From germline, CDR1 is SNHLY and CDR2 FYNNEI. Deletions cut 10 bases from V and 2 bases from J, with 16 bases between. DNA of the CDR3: TGTGCCACCGCAAGGCAGCGGGCCACAGATACGCAGTATTTT. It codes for CATARQRATDTQYF. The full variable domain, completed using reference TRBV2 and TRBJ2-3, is EPEVTQTPSHQVTQMGQEVILRCVPISNHLYFYWYRQILGQKVEFLVSFYNNEISEKSEIFDDQFSVERPDGSNFTLKIRSTKLEDSAMYFCATARQRATDTQYFGPGTRLTVL.

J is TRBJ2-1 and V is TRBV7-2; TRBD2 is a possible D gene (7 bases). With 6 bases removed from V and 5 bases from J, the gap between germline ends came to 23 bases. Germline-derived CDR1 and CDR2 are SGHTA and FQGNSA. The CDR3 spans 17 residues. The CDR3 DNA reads TGTGCCAGCAGGCTAGGGGGGGGAGAGGGAAGAAACAATGAGCAGTTCTTC. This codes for CASRLGGGEGRNNEQFF.

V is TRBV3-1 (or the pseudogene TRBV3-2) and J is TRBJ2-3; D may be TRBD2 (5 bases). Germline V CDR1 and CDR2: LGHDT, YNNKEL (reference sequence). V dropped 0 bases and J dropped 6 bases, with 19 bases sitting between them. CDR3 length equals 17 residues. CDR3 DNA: TGTGCCAGCAGCCAAGACTTACGCGGCCAAACGGGGGATACGCAGTATTTT. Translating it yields CASSQDLRGQTGDTQYF.

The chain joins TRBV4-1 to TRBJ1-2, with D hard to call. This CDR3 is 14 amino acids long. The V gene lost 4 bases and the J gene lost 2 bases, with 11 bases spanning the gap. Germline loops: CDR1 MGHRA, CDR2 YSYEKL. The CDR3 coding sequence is TGCGCCAGCAGCCCGCCCGGGGTCAACTATGGCTACACCTTC. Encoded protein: CASSPPGVNYGYTF.

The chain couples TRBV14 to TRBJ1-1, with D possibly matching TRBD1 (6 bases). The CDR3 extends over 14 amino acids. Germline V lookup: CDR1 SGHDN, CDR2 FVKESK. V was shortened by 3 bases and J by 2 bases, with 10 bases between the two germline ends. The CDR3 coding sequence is TGTGCCAGCAGCCACGGACAGAGTAACACTGAAGCTTTCTTT. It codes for CASSHGQSNTEAFF.